A selection of T cell receptor beta chains follows, all from one sample in a study of cytotoxic CD8 clonotypes in ibrutinib-treated CLL. Assay used: immunoSEQ multiplex PCR; TCRdb lists only in-frame clones, some missing. This table holds approximately 50,000 clones, 71% found once. Material: PBMCs, obtained after 12 months of ibrutinib treatment. The receptors stem from a human donor with chronic lymphocytic leukemia. Both conserved end residues are part of each CDR3. The D gene is left open where the match is weak. Clone size is not always given. Where it is, it says once, few, many or a class for expanded clones.

J: TRBJ2-1; size: .; D: TRBD2; V: TRBV6-5; DNA: TGTGCCAGCAGTTCCCCAACTAGCGGGAATGGGAATGAGCAGTTCTTC; CDR3: CASSSPTSGNGNEQFF
J: TRBJ2-7; size: .; D: .; V: TRBV28; DNA: TGTGCCAGCAGCACCAGCCGGGACTCGATTCCCTACGAGCAGTACTTC; CDR3: CASSTSRDSIPYEQYF
J: TRBJ2-5; size: .; D: TRBD1; V: TRBV6-6; DNA: TGTGCCAGCAGCCTATTGACAGGGACGTTGAAGACCCAGTACTTC; CDR3: CASSLLTGTLKTQYF
J: TRBJ2-6; size: few; D: .; V: TRBV4-1; DNA: TGCGCCAGCAGTGATTCCGGGGCCAACGTCCTGACTTTC; CDR3: CASSDSGANVLTF
J: TRBJ2-1; size: many; D: TRBD2; V: TRBV7-3; DNA: TGTGCCAGCAGCTCGACTAGCGCGCAGACCTACAATGAGCAGTTCTTC; CDR3: CASSSTSAQTYNEQFF
J: TRBJ1-1; size: .; D: .; V: TRBV19; DNA: TGTGCCAGTAGCTTCCTACAGAACACTGAAGCTTTCTTT; CDR3: CASSFLQNTEAFF
J: TRBJ1-2; size: .; D: TRBD1; V: TRBV19; DNA: TGTGCCAGTAATCCGCGACAGGGATGGTCGGGCTACACCTTC; CDR3: CASNPRQGWSGYTF
J: TRBJ1-5; size: few; D: .; V: TRBV18; DNA: TGTGCCAGCTCACCACTGGACAGCCGTAGCAATCAGCCCCAGCATTTT; CDR3: CASSPLDSRSNQPQHF
J: TRBJ1-5; size: .; D: .; V: TRBV10-3; DNA: TGTGCCATCAGTGAGGACCGCAATCAGCCCCAGCATTTT; CDR3: CAISEDRNQPQHF
J: TRBJ1-3; size: few; D: .; V: TRBV7-6; DNA: TGTGCCAGCAGCTTAGCGTTCGGGTCTGGAAACACCATATATTTT; CDR3: CASSLAFGSGNTIYF
J: TRBJ2-1; size: .; D: .; V: TRBV2; DNA: TGTGCCAGCAGTAAATCGGGAGTTGGAGGTGAGCAGTTCTTC; CDR3: CASSKSGVGGEQFF
J: TRBJ2-5; size: once; D: TRBD2; V: TRBV5-1; DNA: TGCGCCAGCAGCTTGGAGGCTAGCGGGAGGATACGGGGAGAGACCCAGTACTTC; CDR3: CASSLEASGRIRGETQYF
J: TRBJ1-1; size: .; D: .; V: TRBV30; DNA: TGTGCCTGGTCCATTGAAGCTTTCTTT; CDR3: CAWSIEAFF
J: TRBJ1-2; size: .; D: .; V: TRBV27; DNA: TGTGCCAGCAGTCGCGGAGGGGGGTGGAACTATGGCTACACCTTC; CDR3: CASSRGGGWNYGYTF
J: TRBJ2-1; size: .; D: .; V: TRBV4-2; DNA: TGTGCCAGCAGCCAAGACGCCTTGCGACTCGACTCCTACAATGAGCAGTTCTTC; CDR3: CASSQDALRLDSYNEQFF
J: TRBJ2-3; size: .; D: .; V: TRBV2; DNA: TGTGCCAGCAGTCTGACCACGGATACGCAGTATTTT; CDR3: CASSLTTDTQYF
J: TRBJ2-1; size: .; D: TRBD1; V: TRBV30; DNA: TGTGCCTGGAGTAAGACCGGGGCAGGGGGCAATGAGCAGTTCTTC; CDR3: CAWSKTGAGGNEQFF
J: TRBJ2-7; size: .; D: TRBD1; V: TRBV2; DNA: TGTGCCAGCAGTGAACAGGGGGCGTACGAGCAGTACTTC; CDR3: CASSEQGAYEQYF